The clone carrying this TCR beta chain was recorded once. This entry comes from a study of blood T cell repertoires in COVID-19. The CDR3 spans 14 residues. V gave up 0 bases and J gave up 3 bases, with 8 bases separating them. Germline V gene data show CDR1 as LGHNA and CDR2 as YNFKEQ. In the original analysis: Reference gene primer amplification gave nucleated cell count estimates. Libraries were prepared by immunoSEQ multiplex PCR; TCRdb keeps only in-frame clonotypes and omits some of them. D and trimming were read from the DNA, whereas the V and J calls and clone size are those reported in that table. This table holds about 96,000 clones, less than 85% found once.

This sequence was found in a woman between 55 and 75 years old with acute or convalescent COVID-19. The V gene is TRBV4-2, the J gene TRBJ1-2; no clear D. The specimen was peripheral blood. CDR3 in DNA: TGTGCCAGCAGCCAAGATCCAGGCTACTATGGCTACACCTTC. Its protein product is CASSQDPGYYGYTF.